The source of this T cell receptor (beta chain) is a study of T cells in tuberculosis. The time point here: new active TB diagnosis, blood taken before or within 7 days of starting treatment. Looked up from germline, CDR1 is MNHEY and CDR2 is SVGAGI. With 7 bases removed from V and 6 bases from J, the gap between germline ends came to 15 bases. The CDR3 has 13 residues. Generated by immunoSEQ multiplex PCR, the TCRdb table keeps only in-frame clones and is missing some. In the table there are 30,000 to 35,000 clones, more than 85% of which are singletons. The genes are TRBV6-5 and TRBJ1-1, with D possibly TRBD1 on 5 matching bases. The source is an adult with tuberculosis. This sample comprised PBMCs, obtained at tuberculosis diagnosis. The CDR3 is CASNPGTYAEAFF. DNA for the CDR3: TGTGCCAGCAACCCGGGGACTTACGCTGAAGCTTTCTTT.